Shown below are 14 T cell receptor beta chains from a single sample sequenced in a study of type 1 and type 2 diabetes patients. PCR was run on genomic DNA. A primer set of 30 forward and 13 reverse primers amplified the CDR3. TCRdb re-derived calls from the multiplex PCR reads in MiXCR, one entry per CDR3 protein. This sample has 250,000 or so distinct CDR3 sequences, with roughly 50% found just once. Sequencing input: peripheral blood mononuclear cells (PBMCs). The receptors derive from a man younger than 30 with type 2 diabetes.

The rearrangement joins TRBV6-5 to TRBJ1-1; unclear D gene. Trimming pared 4 bases from V and 8 bases from J, leaving 8 bases between. CDR1 is MNHEY and CDR2 is SVGAGI in the germline V gene. This CDR3 has 11 amino acids. This CDR3 reads CASSSSGEAFF. CDR3 in DNA: TGTGCCAGCAGTTCCTCAGGAGAAGCTTTCTTT.

The rearrangement uses TRBV30 and TRBJ1-2; D remains unclear. The germline V and J ends were trimmed by 3 bases and 4 bases, with 12 bases remaining between them. In germline, CDR1 is GTSNPN, CDR2 SVGIG (reference sequence). The CDR3 is 13 amino acids. The CDR3 region has the DNA TGTGCCTGGAGCCCCTTTGTTAGCTATGGCTACACCTTC. It specifies CAWSPFVSYGYTF. The variable domain in full, completed from reference TRBV30 and TRBJ1-2, reads SQTIHQWPATLVQPVGSPLSLECTVEGTSNPNLYWYRQAAGRGLQLLFYSVGIGQISSEVPQNLSASRPQDRQFILSSKKLLLSDSGFYLCAWSPFVSYGYTFGSGTRLTVV.

This clonotype has only a few counts. At one of its ends the junction is not consistent with the germline gene, which may arise from a read error. V is TRBV6-2 or TRBV6-3 and J is TRBJ2-1; D unresolved. CDR3 length: 11 amino acids. Germline V CDR1 and CDR2: MNHEY, SVGEGT. The CDR3 DNA sequence: TGTGCCAGCAGTTACGGGAATGAGCAGTCCTTC. Residues: CASSYGNEQSF.

This clonotype was detected only a few times. The rearrangement joins TRBV19 to TRBJ2-7, with D perhaps TRBD1 (6 bases). Germline V gene sequence: CDR1 LNHDA, CDR2 SQIVND (reference sequence). This CDR3 contains 14 residues. The V end lost 7 bases, the J end lost 1 base, and 14 bases lay between the germline ends. This CDR3 is CASIPPRGSYEQYF. DNA of the CDR3: TGTGCCAGTATCCCACCCAGGGGTTCCTACGAGCAGTACTTC.

The V gene is TRBV30, the J gene TRBJ2-3, with 7 bases aligning to TRBD2. The ends lost 5 bases at V and 11 bases at J; junction bases unmatched: 19. The germline CDR1 and CDR2 sequences are GTSNPN and SVGIG (reference sequence). The CDR3 has 15 residues. The CDR3 region is CAWALSGGGPWMQYF. DNA of the CDR3: TGTGCCTGGGCCCTTTCTGGGGGAGGGCCGTGGATGCAGTATTTT.

This rearrangement joins TRBV10-1 to TRBJ1-4; D not certain. V shed 5 bases and J shed 0 bases, with 7 bases lying between them. Per germline, CDR1 WNHNN and CDR2 SYGVQD (reference sequence). This CDR3 is built from 14 residues. For the CDR3, the DNA is TGCGCCAGCAGTATGGATACAACTAATGAAAAACTGTTTTTT. Amino acid sequence: CASSMDTTNEKLFF.

V usage is TRBV7-8 and J usage is TRBJ2-1; TRBD1 agrees at 8 bases. Per germline, CDR1 SGHVS and CDR2 FQNEAQ. The CDR3 totals 14 residues. The ends lost 5 bases at V and 8 bases at J; junction bases unmatched: 8. The DNA of the CDR3 is TGTGCCAGCAGCCTAGACAGGGGTAGGGATGAGCAGTTCTTC. It specifies CASSLDRGRDEQFF.

V usage is TRBV2 and J usage is TRBJ1-6; D is unclear. The CDR3 covers 13 residues. V was pared by 3 bases and J by 6 bases, with 6 bases between. Germline CDR1 SNHLY, CDR2 FYNNEI. CDR3 protein: CASSEEVNSPLHF. The CDR3 nucleotides are TGTGCCAGCAGTGAGGAAGTTAATTCACCCCTCCACTTT.

The chain couples TRBV7-6 to TRBJ1-1; 7 bases align to TRBD1. This CDR3 region has 13 residues. The J segment lost 11 bases and the V segment lost 3 bases, leaving 9 bases of the junction unmatched. Germline CDR1 is SGHVS and CDR2 is FNYEAQ. In DNA, the CDR3 is TGTGCCAGCAGCTTGGCGACAGGGTTGGAGGCTTTCTTT. Translation gives CASSLATGLEAFF.

This clonotype has just a few counts. This chain uses TRBV28 with TRBJ1-6, with a weak D call TRBD1 (5 bases). Trimming removed 6 bases at V and 7 bases at J, with 10 bases between. The CDR3 length is 13 residues. The germline gives CDR1 MDHEN, CDR2 SYDVKM. The CDR3 here is CASSTSGNSPLHF. CDR3 sequence (DNA): TGTGCCAGCAGCACCTCAGGGAATTCACCCCTCCACTTT.

The chain carries TRBV30 and TRBJ1-5; D is uncertain. This CDR3 comprises 13 residues. Trimming took 2 bases from V and 3 from J, leaving 8 bases between them. From germline, CDR1 is GTSNPN and CDR2 SVGIG (reference sequence). CDR3 in DNA: TGTGCCTGGAGTAGCGGCCCCAATCAGCCCCAGCATTTT. This encodes CAWSSGPNQPQHF.

This clonotype was counted at least ten times. The chain uses TRBV2 and TRBJ2-3; perhaps D is TRBD1 or TRBD2 (5 bases each). The CDR3 has 15 amino acids. Trimming stripped 2 bases from V and 5 bases from J, with 14 bases between. The V gene's germline CDR1 is SNHLY and CDR2 FYNNEI. CDR3 bases: TGTGCCAGCAGTGAAAGAGGGGTTGGGTTAGATACGCAGTATTTT. This sequence encodes CASSERGVGLDTQYF.

This clonotype came up a few times. This sequence joins TRBV20-1 and TRBJ1-1; D is unresolved. Germline V gives CDR1 DFQATT, CDR2 SNEGSKA (reference sequence). This CDR3 contains 13 residues. Trimming removed 5 bases from V and 2 bases from J, with 12 bases in between. CDR3 sequence reads: CSAHGFLNTEAFF. The CDR3, as DNA: TGCAGTGCTCACGGGTTCCTTAACACTGAAGCTTTCTTT.

This clonotype was seen a few times. The rearrangement joins TRBV19 to TRBJ2-2, with 10 nucleotides matching TRBD1. The CDR3 loop spans 16 amino acids. V dropped 7 bases and J dropped 4; count of bases not matched to a gene: 9. CDR1 LNHDA and CDR2 SQIVND come from the germline V gene (reference sequence). The CDR3 sequence is CASIKAGQGTTGELFF. In nucleotides, the CDR3 is TGTGCCAGTATCAAGGCGGGACAGGGGACCACCGGGGAGCTGTTTTTT.